The rows below give T cell receptor beta chains drawn from one sample of a study of blood T cells in healthy people across ages. TCRdb re-derived calls from the 5' RACE reads in MiXCR, one entry per CDR3 protein. This sample has 1.5 million to 2 million distinct CDR3 sequences, with 28% found just once. Input material: blood. These receptors were obtained from a woman aged 25 to 39 in good health. Each CDR3 is given with its conserved first and last residue. A D gene is named only where the DNA matches it firmly. Expanded clones are given a class, and other clones once, few, many or no size at all.

d_call: NA; clone_size: NA; j_call: TRBJ1-4; v_call: TRBV6-5; cdr3_nt: TGTGTCAGCAGTTACTCGGGGGGCGGTGAAAAACTGTTTTTT; cdr3_aa: CVSSYSGGGEKLFF
d_call: TRBD1; clone_size: NA; j_call: TRBJ2-1; v_call: TRBV6-5; cdr3_nt: TGTGCCAGCAGTTACGACTCGAGGACAGGGAAGAATGAGCAGTTCTTC; cdr3_aa: CASSYDSRTGKNEQFF
d_call: NA; clone_size: few; j_call: TRBJ1-1; v_call: TRBV12-3/TRBV12-4; cdr3_nt: TGTGCCAGCAGCTCCCGGCAGGGCTTTGCTGAAGCTTTCTTT; cdr3_aa: CASSSRQGFAEAFF
d_call: NA; clone_size: many; j_call: TRBJ2-5; v_call: TRBV20-1; cdr3_nt: TGCAGTGCTAGAGAGGGTAGTATGGGCCAAGAGACCCAGTACTTC; cdr3_aa: CSAREGSMGQETQYF
d_call: NA; clone_size: NA; j_call: TRBJ2-1; v_call: TRBV9; cdr3_nt: TGTGCCAGCAGCCTTTGGCATGGGGGAAGCCAAAACAATGAGCAGTTCTTC; cdr3_aa: CASSLWHGGSQNNEQFF
d_call: TRBD1; clone_size: NA; j_call: TRBJ2-3; v_call: TRBV11-2; cdr3_nt: TGTGCCAGCAGCCCCGGACAGGGACGGAGCACAGATACGCAGTATTTT; cdr3_aa: CASSPGQGRSTDTQYF
d_call: TRBD1; clone_size: few; j_call: TRBJ1-5; v_call: TRBV6-5; cdr3_nt: TGTGCCAGCAAAAGGACAGGGACGAGCAATCAGCCCCAGCATTTT; cdr3_aa: CASKRTGTSNQPQHF
d_call: NA; clone_size: NA; j_call: TRBJ2-1; v_call: TRBV5-6; cdr3_nt: TGTGCCAGCAGCTTCGGGACGGGGAGCTCCTACAATGAGCAGTTCTTC; cdr3_aa: CASSFGTGSSYNEQFF
d_call: TRBD1; clone_size: many; j_call: TRBJ1-2; v_call: TRBV20-1; cdr3_nt: TGCAGTGCATCGGACAGGGTAGTTGGCTACACCTTC; cdr3_aa: CSASDRVVGYTF
d_call: TRBD1; clone_size: NA; j_call: TRBJ2-6; v_call: TRBV11-2; cdr3_nt: TGTGCCAGCAGCTCTGGGACAGGGATCCTCTCTGGGGCCAACGTCCTGACTTTC; cdr3_aa: CASSSGTGILSGANVLTF
d_call: TRBD2; clone_size: many; j_call: TRBJ2-3; v_call: TRBV6-5; cdr3_nt: TGTGCCAGCAGTTTGTTCCCTAGCGGGAGGGCAGATACGCAGTATTTT; cdr3_aa: CASSLFPSGRADTQYF
d_call: NA; clone_size: NA; j_call: TRBJ1-2; v_call: TRBV20-1; cdr3_nt: TGCAGTGCTAGAGATGCCAGGGGCCTCGACTATGGCTACACCTTC; cdr3_aa: CSARDARGLDYGYTF
d_call: TRBD2; clone_size: NA; j_call: TRBJ2-5; v_call: TRBV12-3/TRBV12-4; cdr3_nt: TGTGCCAGCAGTCCCGGGGGGACCTCGGGAGAGCAGTACTTC; cdr3_aa: CASSPGGTSGEQYF
d_call: NA; clone_size: many; j_call: TRBJ2-1; v_call: TRBV12-3/TRBV12-4; cdr3_nt: TGTGCCAGCATCGACGGGAGAATTGATGAGCAGTTCTTC; cdr3_aa: CASIDGRIDEQFF
d_call: NA; clone_size: NA; j_call: TRBJ2-4; v_call: TRBV11-2; cdr3_nt: TGTGCCAGCAGCTTGGGGCAGGGCGGCAAAAACATTCGGTACTTC; cdr3_aa: CASSLGQGGKNIRYF
d_call: TRBD2; clone_size: NA; j_call: TRBJ2-3; v_call: TRBV12-3/TRBV12-4; cdr3_nt: TGTGCCAGCAGTTTGAGCGGGGCCGGCCGGGAAGATACGCAGTATTTT; cdr3_aa: CASSLSGAGREDTQYF
d_call: NA; clone_size: few; j_call: TRBJ1-5; v_call: TRBV5-6; cdr3_nt: TGTGCCAGCAGCTTCTGGCGGGGGCCTCCCAATCAGCCCCAGCATTTT; cdr3_aa: CASSFWRGPPNQPQHF
d_call: NA; clone_size: many; j_call: TRBJ2-1; v_call: TRBV24-1; cdr3_nt: TGTGCCACCAGTGAGGGGCGGAATGAGCAGTTCTTC; cdr3_aa: CATSEGRNEQFF
d_call: NA; clone_size: many; j_call: TRBJ2-7; v_call: TRBV12-3/TRBV12-4; cdr3_nt: TGTGCCAGCAGTGCTAGCGGAGGGGGGGAGCAGTACTTC; cdr3_aa: CASSASGGGEQYF
d_call: NA; clone_size: few; j_call: TRBJ2-3; v_call: TRBV7-2; cdr3_nt: TGTGCCAGCAGCTTAGCGGGAGCAGAAGATACGCAGTATTTT; cdr3_aa: CASSLAGAEDTQYF
d_call: NA; clone_size: NA; j_call: TRBJ2-3; v_call: TRBV7-2; cdr3_nt: TGTGCCAGCAGCATTACCCTTAAAGATACGCAGTATTTT; cdr3_aa: CASSITLKDTQYF
d_call: NA; clone_size: NA; j_call: TRBJ1-2; v_call: TRBV5-1; cdr3_nt: TGCGCCAGCAGCTTGGATCGGGGGCAGAGCTATGACTACACCTTC; cdr3_aa: CASSLDRGQSYDYTF
d_call: NA; clone_size: NA; j_call: TRBJ2-4; v_call: TRBV3-1; cdr3_nt: TGTGCCAGCAGAATCATCTATTGGGGCGGGGACGATGGTGAGCAGTACTTC; cdr3_aa: CASRIIYWGGDDGEQYF
d_call: NA; clone_size: NA; j_call: TRBJ1-6; v_call: TRBV20-1; cdr3_nt: TGCAGTGCCCCGAACTGGGGGGCGAATTCACCCCTCCACTTT; cdr3_aa: CSAPNWGANSPLHF
d_call: NA; clone_size: NA; j_call: TRBJ2-7; v_call: TRBV30; cdr3_nt: TGTGCCTGGAATTGGGGGGCAGACTCCTACGAGCAGTACTTC; cdr3_aa: CAWNWGADSYEQYF
d_call: NA; clone_size: NA; j_call: TRBJ1-5; v_call: TRBV25-1; cdr3_nt: TGTGCCAGCAGTGCTAAGAATCAGCCCCAGCATTTT; cdr3_aa: CASSAKNQPQHF
d_call: NA; clone_size: NA; j_call: TRBJ2-3; v_call: TRBV29-1; cdr3_nt: TGCAGCGTTGAAGTACGGGGGCTCACAGATACGCAGTATTTT; cdr3_aa: CSVEVRGLTDTQYF
d_call: TRBD2; clone_size: NA; j_call: TRBJ2-1; v_call: TRBV20-1; cdr3_nt: TGCAGTGCTAGATCCTACTTTAATTGGGGACTAGCGGGAGCGGAGGGGCGCAATGAGCAGTTCTTC; cdr3_aa: CSARSYFNWGLAGAEGRNEQFF